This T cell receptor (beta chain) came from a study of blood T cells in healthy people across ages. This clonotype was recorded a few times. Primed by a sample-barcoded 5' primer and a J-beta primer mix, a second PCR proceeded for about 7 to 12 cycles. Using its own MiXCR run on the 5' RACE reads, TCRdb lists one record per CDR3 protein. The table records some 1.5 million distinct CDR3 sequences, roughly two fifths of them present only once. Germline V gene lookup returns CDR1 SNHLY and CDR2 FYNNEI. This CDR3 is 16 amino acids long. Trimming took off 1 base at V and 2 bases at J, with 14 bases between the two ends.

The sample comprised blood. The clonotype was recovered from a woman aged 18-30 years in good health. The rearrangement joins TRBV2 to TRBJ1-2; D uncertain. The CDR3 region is CASSEVEVRSNYGYTF. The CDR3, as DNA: TGTGCCAGCAGTGAAGTTGAAGTCAGGTCGAACTATGGCTACACCTTC.